Each of the 8 T cell receptor beta chains below was sequenced from the same sample in a study of cytomegalovirus exposure and HLA in healthy donors. Repertoires were generated with immunoSEQ multiplex PCR, while TCRdb's copy carries only in-frame clones and drops some. Of fewer than 200,000 clones detected, approximately 89% appear once; the ten largest clones hold less than 9.5%. The sequencing sample was made of PBMCs. The receptors stem from a young man in good health and CMV-seropositive.

The chain uses TRBV6-1 and TRBJ2-7; D might be TRBD1 (6 bases). V gave up 5 bases and J gave up 9 bases, with 17 bases separating them. The CDR3 has 13 amino acids. CDR1 is MNHNS, CDR2 SASEGT, per germline. CDR3 residues: CASSPDSLVGQYF. CDR3 sequence (DNA): TGTGCCAGCAGTCCGGACAGCTTAGTAGGGCAGTACTTC.

This clone turned up a few times. This CDR3 reads CASSLELATDTQYF. For the CDR3, the DNA is TGTGCCAGCAGCTTAGAATTAGCAACAGATACGCAGTATTTT. This chain connects TRBV7-9 to TRBJ2-3; D is ambiguous. Trimming pared 1 base from V and 3 bases from J, leaving 8 bases between. Germline values: CDR1 SEHNR, CDR2 FQNEAQ (reference sequence). The CDR3 runs to 14 residues.

V and J are TRBV5-6 and TRBJ2-6, with TRBD1 identical over 9 bases. The junction had 4 bases not matched to a gene; V was cut back by 3 bases and J by 0 bases. The CDR3 is made up of 17 amino acids. Germline V gene sequence: CDR1 SGHDT, CDR2 YYEEEE. The chain's CDR3 is CASSSGTGRSGANVLTF. The CDR3 DNA is TGTGCCAGCAGCTCCGGGACAGGGCGCTCTGGGGCCAACGTCCTGACTTTC.

The J gene is TRBJ2-3, the V gene TRBV4-1; the D is unclear. CDR1 and CDR2 (germline): MGHRA, YSYEKL. This CDR3 region has 12 residues. Trimming stripped 4 bases from V and 3 bases from J, with 5 bases between. CDR3 coding DNA: TGCGCCAGCAGCCTAACTACAGATACGCAGTATTTT. Translated, it gives CASSLTTDTQYF.

The rearrangement links TRBV6-5 to TRBJ2-3, with TRBD2 matching over 8 bases. The CDR3 has 15 residues. Germline CDR1 MNHEY, CDR2 SVGAGI. Trimming took 4 bases from V and 4 from J; bases not matched to a gene: 7. The CDR3 DNA is TGTGCCAGCAGTTGGACGGGGGGGCCCGCAGATACGCAGTATTTT. Translated, it gives CASSWTGGPADTQYF.

The rearrangement joins TRBV7-9 to TRBJ1-5; TRBD1 agrees at 8 bases. CDR1 is SEHNR, CDR2 FQNEAQ, per germline (reference sequence). The CDR3 totals 15 residues. J gave up 4 bases and V 6 bases, and 8 bases lay outside the gene matches. The CDR3 nucleotides are TGTGCCAGCAGTTTGGACAGGGAGTCTAATCAGCCCCAGCATTTT. Translating gives CASSLDRESNQPQHF.

The rearrangement uses TRBV7-2 and TRBJ2-7, with D possibly matching TRBD1 (6 bases). Germline CDR1 and CDR2: SGHTA and FQGNSA. Trimming stripped 1 base from V and 2 bases from J, with 12 bases between. This CDR3 spans 15 amino acids. CDR3 amino acids: CASSLERQATYEQYF. The CDR3 DNA reads TGTGCCAGCAGCTTAGAGAGACAGGCTACCTACGAGCAGTACTTC.

The rearrangement uses TRBV5-6 and TRBJ2-7; no definite D call. The length of the CDR3 is 14 residues. Trimming removed 0 bases at V and 3 bases at J, with 10 bases between. Per germline, CDR1 SGHDT and CDR2 YYEEEE. CDR3 residues: CASSLARLRYEQYF. CDR3 nucleotide sequence: TGTGCCAGCAGCTTGGCCCGGCTGCGCTACGAGCAGTACTTC.